This is a list of T cell receptor beta chains from one sample in a study of T cells in Graves' hyperthyroidism and ophthalmopathy. TCRdb fed the multiplex PCR reads into MiXCR, producing one record per CDR3 protein. This sample has 640,000 or so distinct CDR3 sequences, with roughly 15% found just once. Sequencing used blood. The receptors were gathered from a woman aged 40 to 55 with Graves' ophthalmopathy. Each CDR3 is given with its conserved first and last residue. Each record gives: clone size, D gene, V gene, J gene, CDR3 DNA, CDR3 protein. The D gene is left open where the match is weak. Only some rows state a clone size, as once, few, many or a class for expanded clones.

>many|TRBD1|TRBV7-6|TRBJ2-6
TGTGCCAGCAGGCCAGGGGGAGGGGCCAACGTCCTGACTTTC
CASRPGGGANVLTF
>many|NA|TRBV30|TRBJ1-1
TGTGCCTGCTTTGGGGGCGCGTACACTGAAGCTTTCTTT
CACFGGAYTEAFF
>many|TRBD1|TRBV19|TRBJ1-1
TGTGCCAGTAGTGCGGGACAGGGTGTTTTTTTGAACACTGAAGCTTTCTTT
CASSAGQGVFLNTEAFF
>many|TRBD1|TRBV30|TRBJ1-1
TGTGCCTGTGGGGACAGGGAGGGTCGGACTGAAGCTTTCTTT
CACGDREGRTEAFF
>many|NA|TRBV12-3/TRBV12-4|TRBJ1-3
TGTGCCAGCAGTTTAGGGATGAACTCTGGAAACACCATATATTTT
CASSLGMNSGNTIYF
>NA|NA|TRBV7-9|TRBJ1-1
TGTGCCAGCAGCTTAGAAAGGTCTGAAGCTTTCTTT
CASSLERSEAFF
>NA|NA|TRBV12-3/TRBV12-4|TRBJ1-1
TGTGCCAGCAGTTTTGAGGGGTTGAACACTGAAGCTTTCTTT
CASSFEGLNTEAFF
>many|NA|TRBV6-2/TRBV6-3|TRBJ1-1
TGTGCCACCCGCGGAGCTGTGAGGGTAGTGAACACTGAAGCTTTCTTT
CATRGAVRVVNTEAFF
>few|NA|TRBV7-2|TRBJ2-2
TGTGCCAGCAGCTTATCGGCCTACTTCACCGGGGAGCTGTTTTTT
CASSLSAYFTGELFF
>few|TRBD2|TRBV7-9|TRBJ2-5
TGTGCCAGCAGCTTGGGGCTAGCGGGAAGATGGGAGACCCAGTACTTC
CASSLGLAGRWETQYF
>many|NA|TRBV7-8|TRBJ2-4
TGTGCCAGCAGCTTAGCGAACAGGGAGGCCAAAAACATTCAGTACTTC
CASSLANREAKNIQYF
>many|TRBD1|TRBV2|TRBJ2-7
TGTGCCAGCACCAGACAGGGGGTCTCCTACGAGCAGTACTTC
CASTRQGVSYEQYF
>many|NA|TRBV15|TRBJ1-1
TGTGCGACGGGACGGGGGCGCACTGAAGCTTTCTTT
CATGRGRTEAFF
>many|TRBD1|TRBV11-2|TRBJ1-2
TGTGCCAGCAGCCTAGTTGGGACAGGGCCCTATGGCTACACCTTC
CASSLVGTGPYGYTF
>many|NA|TRBV28|TRBJ1-2
TGTGCCAGCAGTTTATCAGGCAGGGGTGGCTACACCTTC
CASSLSGRGGYTF
>many|NA|TRBV6-5|TRBJ1-5
TGTGCCAGCGCGGGGACTAGCAATCAGCCCCAGCATTTT
CASAGTSNQPQHF
>many|NA|TRBV6-1|TRBJ2-5
TGTGCCAGCAGTGAAGGGACAGCCCAAGAGACCCAGTACTTC
CASSEGTAQETQYF
>few|TRBD1|TRBV18|TRBJ1-1
TGTGCCAGCTCACTGCGACAGGGTCCTAAGGGCACTGAAGCTTTCTTT
CASSLRQGPKGTEAFF
>many|TRBD1|TRBV20-1|TRBJ2-7
TGCAGTGCTACCCGGACAGGGGGCGGCGGCGAGCAGTACTTC
CSATRTGGGGEQYF
>many|TRBD1|TRBV14|TRBJ1-2
TGTGCCAGCAGCCTCCGACAGGGCGTCGGCTATGGCTACACCTTC
CASSLRQGVGYGYTF
>many|NA|TRBV7-9|TRBJ2-4
TGTGCCAGCAGCTCTCCCGGAGGACAGAAAAACATTCAGTACTTC
CASSSPGGQKNIQYF
>NA|NA|TRBV5-1|TRBJ1-1
TGCGCCAGCAGCTTGGACGCCAGTGGCACTGAAGCTTTCTTT
CASSLDASGTEAFF
>many|NA|TRBV6-5|TRBJ1-1
TGTGCCAGCAGTTATGGGTATTTGGGCACTGAAGCTTTCTTT
CASSYGYLGTEAFF
>NA|NA|TRBV7-6|TRBJ1-1
TGTGCCAGCAGCTCCCAAGGGAGAGAGGAAGCTTTCTTT
CASSSQGREEAFF
>many|NA|TRBV29-1|TRBJ1-1
TGCAGCGTTTGGACAGAGTGGGCAACGGACACTGAAGCTTTCTTT
CSVWTEWATDTEAFF
>many|NA|TRBV19|TRBJ1-2
TGTGCCAGTAGTGAGCGGGAAGGCGACTATGGCTACACCTTC
CASSEREGDYGYTF
>NA|NA|TRBV27|TRBJ2-5
TGTGCCAGCAGTTTATTTTCAACAATGGAGACCCAGTACTTC
CASSLFSTMETQYF
>many|NA|TRBV15|TRBJ2-2
TGTGCCACCAGCAGATACGTTAGCGACTCCGGGGAGCTGTTTTTT
CATSRYVSDSGELFF
>many|TRBD2|TRBV24-1|TRBJ2-2
TGTGCCACCAGTGATGGGCGGGAGGGCACCGGGGAGCTGTTTTTT
CATSDGREGTGELFF
>NA|NA|TRBV6-1|TRBJ2-7
TGTGCCAGCACCTCCCCCCGGACGGCTAGTCACTACGAGCAGTACTTC
CASTSPRTASHYEQYF
>many|TRBD1|TRBV6-1|TRBJ2-7
TGTGCCAGCAGTCGCCCGACAGGGAGCTCCTACGAGCAGTACTTC
CASSRPTGSSYEQYF
>few|NA|TRBV2|TRBJ2-4
TGTGCCAGCAGTGGGATAGCCAAAAACATTCAGTACTTC
CASSGIAKNIQYF
>many|NA|TRBV6-5|TRBJ1-1
TGTGCCAGCAGTTACTTGGGTGCGGAAACCGAAGCTTTCTTT
CASSYLGAETEAFF
>many|TRBD1|TRBV28|TRBJ1-5
TGTGCCAGCAGTCCCAATCGACAGGGGGCAGGTCAGCCCCAGCATTTT
CASSPNRQGAGQPQHF
>NA|NA|TRBV29-1|TRBJ2-3
TGCAGCGCTGGGCCGATGGATACGCAGTATTTT
CSAGPMDTQYF
>many|TRBD1|TRBV2|TRBJ1-2
TGTGCCAGCAGTCCACAGGGGGCGGTGGGCTACACCTTC
CASSPQGAVGYTF
>many|NA|TRBV28|TRBJ1-5
TGTGCCAGCAGTTTAGTCCAGTTACGGCAGCCCCAGCATTTT
CASSLVQLRQPQHF
>NA|TRBD1|TRBV2|TRBJ2-4
TGTGCCAGCACTAAGGGGCCGGACAGGGCCCCTATTCAGTACTTC
CASTKGPDRAPIQYF
>many|TRBD1|TRBV28|TRBJ1-2
TGTGCCAGCATAGGGGACAGCTCCTTCTATGGCTACACCTTC
CASIGDSSFYGYTF
>NA|TRBD1|TRBV12-3/TRBV12-4|TRBJ1-1
TGTGCCAGCATGGAGGACAGGGCGAACACTGAAGCTTTCTTT
CASMEDRANTEAFF
>many|NA|TRBV6-5|TRBJ2-7
TGTGCCAGCAGATGGACGGGCTACGAGCAGTACTTC
CASRWTGYEQYF
>NA|TRBD1|TRBV7-9|TRBJ1-1
TGTGCCAGCAGCTCGGCGGGACAGGGTTACACTGAAGCTTTCTTT
CASSSAGQGYTEAFF
>many|NA|TRBV11-2|TRBJ1-1
TGTGCCAGCAGCTTAGATTTTGGAGGAAACACTGAAGCTTTCTTT
CASSLDFGGNTEAFF
>many|NA|TRBV6-5|TRBJ2-5
TGTGCCAGCAGTTACTCGAGTGAGACCCAGTACTTC
CASSYSSETQYF
>few|NA|TRBV5-8|TRBJ2-5
TGTGCCAGCAGCTGGTCGGGGGCTCGGGAGACCCAGTACTTC
CASSWSGARETQYF
>few|TRBD1|TRBV12-3/TRBV12-4|TRBJ1-2
TGTGCCAGCAGTTTAACCTCCGGGACAGCTTATGGCTACACCTTC
CASSLTSGTAYGYTF
>many|NA|TRBV6-2/TRBV6-3|TRBJ2-5
TGTGCCAGCAGTCAGGGGACGGTCCAAGAGACCCAGTACTTC
CASSQGTVQETQYF
>many|TRBD2|TRBV6-1|TRBJ2-7
TGTGCCAGTTCCCGGTCGGGCGCGGGAGGTGTCTACGAGCAGTACTTC
CASSRSGAGGVYEQYF
>many|TRBD2|TRBV7-8|TRBJ2-5
TGTGCCAGCAGCTTATTCACTAGCGAAGAGACCCAGTACTTC
CASSLFTSEETQYF
>NA|TRBD1|TRBV7-3|TRBJ2-2
TGTGCCAGCAGCTTAAGACCCGCCGGGACAGGAAATTCCGGGGAGCTGTTTTTT
CASSLRPAGTGNSGELFF
>NA|NA|TRBV28|TRBJ2-7
TGTGCCAGCAGCTCCGGGCCCCAGGGCCCGTCCTACGAGCAGTACTTC
CASSSGPQGPSYEQYF
>many|TRBD2|TRBV28|TRBJ2-7
TGTGCCAGCAGTCCCCTAATAGGACTAGCGGGAGGGGTGCAGTACTTC
CASSPLIGLAGGVQYF
>NA|NA|TRBV25-1|TRBJ1-2
TGTGCCAGCAGCGACTCCGCGGGGGGGGACTATGGCTACACCTTC
CASSDSAGGDYGYTF